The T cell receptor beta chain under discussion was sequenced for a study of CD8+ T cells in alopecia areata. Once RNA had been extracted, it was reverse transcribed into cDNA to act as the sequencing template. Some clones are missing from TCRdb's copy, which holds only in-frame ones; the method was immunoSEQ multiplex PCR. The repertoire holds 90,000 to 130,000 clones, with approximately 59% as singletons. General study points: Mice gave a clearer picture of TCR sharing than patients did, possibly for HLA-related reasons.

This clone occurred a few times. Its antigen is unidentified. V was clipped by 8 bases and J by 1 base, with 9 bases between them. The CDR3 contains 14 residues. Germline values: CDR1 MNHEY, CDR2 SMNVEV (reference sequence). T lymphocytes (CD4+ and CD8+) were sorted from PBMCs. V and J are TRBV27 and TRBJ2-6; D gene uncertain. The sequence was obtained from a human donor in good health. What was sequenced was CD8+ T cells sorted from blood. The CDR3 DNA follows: TGTGCCAGCTCGATTGTGTCTGGGGCCAACGTCCTGACTTTC. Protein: CASSIVSGANVLTF.